The 17 T cell receptor beta chains below all came from one sample that was sequenced in a study of T cell responses to AZD1222 COVID-19 vaccine. Assay used: immunoSEQ multiplex PCR; TCRdb lists only in-frame clones, some missing. This sample has 90,000 to 140,000 clones, with 82% found just once. This sample comprised peripheral blood, obtained on day 0 of AZD1222 vaccination. These receptors came from an adult in good health.

The chain couples TRBV12-3 or TRBV12-4 to TRBJ1-2; TRBD1 might be the D (5 bases). Trimming left V 3 bases short and J 6 bases short, with 11 bases between. This CDR3 comprises 13 residues. CDR3 in amino acids: CASSFSGTDGYTF. In DNA, the CDR3 is TGTGCCAGCAGTTTCTCTGGGACCGATGGCTACACCTTC.

This rearrangement joins TRBV7-2 to TRBJ2-7; 9 bases are shared with TRBD1. The CDR3 runs to 14 residues. The germline V gene encodes CDR1 SGHTA and CDR2 FQGNSA. The V gene end was trimmed by 4 bases and the J gene end by 2 bases; junction bases not matched to a gene: 3. CDR3 region: CASSSNRGPYEQYF. In DNA form, the CDR3 reads TGTGCCAGCAGCTCCAACAGGGGGCCCTACGAGCAGTACTTC. Full variable domain (outside the CDR3, taken from reference TRBV7-2 and TRBJ2-7): GAGVSQSPSNKVTEKGKDVELRCDPISGHTALYWYRQSLGQGLEFLIYFQGNSAPDKSGLPSDRFSAERTGGSVSTLTIQRTQQEDSAVYLCASSSNRGPYEQYFGPGTRLTVT.

This chain uses TRBV19 with TRBJ2-5, with TRBD2 as a possible D gene (6 bases). The V gene's germline CDR1 is LNHDA and CDR2 SQIVND (reference sequence). V was trimmed by 4 bases and J by 1 base, leaving 13 bases between them. This CDR3 comprises 15 residues. This chain's CDR3 is CASSKDLGGQETQYF. The CDR3 nucleotides are TGTGCCAGTAGTAAGGACCTCGGGGGCCAAGAGACCCAGTACTTC.

The rearrangement links TRBV5-1 to TRBJ1-1, with TRBD1 identical over 7 bases. The V gene's germline CDR1 is SGHRS and CDR2 YFSETQ. Germline trimming cut 0 bases from V and 4 bases from J; bases unmatched to any gene: 6. The CDR3 is 15 residues long. DNA of the CDR3: TGCGCCAGCAGCTTGGGTACAGGGGTGAGCACTGAAGCTTTCTTT. This sequence encodes CASSLGTGVSTEAFF.

The chain links TRBV7-3 to TRBJ2-1; 11 nucleotides match TRBD1. This CDR3 contains 16 residues. Germline V lookup: CDR1 SGHTA, CDR2 FQGTGA. V lost 5 bases and J lost 8; bases outside the gene matches: 11. CDR3 nucleotides: TGTGCCAGCAGCAACCGGACAGGGGGCAGAATCTATGAGCAGTTCTTC. Its protein product is CASSNRTGGRIYEQFF.

The chain links TRBV12-3 or TRBV12-4 to TRBJ2-5, with 9 bases identical to TRBD2. The CDR3 is 13 amino acids. V lost 5 bases and J lost 7; bases outside the gene matches: 5. The CDR3 loop is CASSGGGAVTQYF. CDR3 DNA sequence: TGTGCCAGCAGTGGCGGGGGGGCCGTGACCCAGTACTTC.

The chain uses TRBV19 and TRBJ1-5; no clear D gene. This CDR3 contains 14 residues. The ends were cut back, 4 bases at V and 7 bases at J, with 14 bases in the middle. Per germline, CDR1 LNHDA and CDR2 SQIVND (reference sequence). In nucleotides, the CDR3 is TGTGCCAGTAGTACCCGACATACCGGCCAGCCCCAGCATTTT. Its protein product is CASSTRHTGQPQHF. The whole variable domain, filled in from reference TRBV19 and TRBJ1-5, reads DGGITQSPKYLFRKEGQNVTLSCEQNLNHDAMYWYRQDPGQGLRLIYYSQIVNDFQKGDIAEGYSVSREKKESFPLTVTSAQKNPTAFYLCASSTRHTGQPQHFGDGTRLSIL.

This clone was seen once. This sequence joins TRBV12-3 or TRBV12-4 and TRBJ1-1; D is unclear. The CDR3 spans 13 residues. V gave up 1 base and J gave up 8 bases, with 11 bases separating them. CDR3 sequence: CASSLVSGQEAFF. In nucleotides, the CDR3 is TGTGCCAGCAGTTTAGTTTCAGGTCAGGAAGCTTTCTTT.

The chain employs TRBV4-3 and TRBJ1-4; 7 nucleotides match TRBD1. Germline assignment: CDR1 LGHNA and CDR2 YSLEER. The CDR3 length is 16 residues. V lost 0 bases and J lost 4; bases outside the gene matches: 5. Written as DNA, the CDR3 is TGCGCCAGCAGCCAAGATCCGGGACAGATTAATGAAAAACTGTTTTTT. Translating gives CASSQDPGQINEKLFF.

This rearrangement joins TRBV7-2 to TRBJ1-5, with a tentative D call TRBD1 (5 bases). CDR3 size: 16 residues. Germline CDR1 reads SGHTA; CDR2 reads FQGNSA. Trimming shortened V by 1 base and J by 4 bases, and 14 bases separated the two germline ends. The CDR3 reads CASSLEGRWANQPQHF. The CDR3 DNA sequence: TGTGCCAGCAGCTTAGAGGGGAGATGGGCAAATCAGCCCCAGCATTTT.

The chain links TRBV5-6 to TRBJ1-2, with no clear D. This CDR3 is 16 amino acids long. Germline values: CDR1 SGHDT, CDR2 YYEEEE. V was pared by 3 bases and J by 0 bases, with 15 bases between. CDR3: CASSSNPIAANYGYTF. The CDR3 nucleotides read TGTGCCAGCAGCTCCAACCCAATCGCAGCTAACTATGGCTACACCTTC.

The genes are TRBV27 and TRBJ2-2; 9 nucleotides match TRBD2. J gave up 5 bases and V 7 bases, and 14 bases lay outside the gene matches. This CDR3 comprises 17 residues. Germline V gene data show CDR1 as MNHEY and CDR2 as SMNVEV (reference sequence). The CDR3: CASTRAAGGPWTGELFF. For the CDR3, the DNA is TGTGCCAGCACCCGGGCCGCGGGGGGGCCCTGGACCGGGGAGCTGTTTTTT.

The chain has TRBV29-1 and TRBJ1-1; 9 bases fit TRBD1. The J segment lost 6 bases and the V segment lost 7 bases, leaving 18 bases of the junction unmatched. The V gene's germline CDR1 is SQVTM and CDR2 ANQGSEA. The CDR3 runs to 16 residues. The CDR3 loop reads CSGDFRDRVDSAEAFF. The DNA for the CDR3 is TGCAGCGGTGATTTCCGGGACAGGGTGGATAGCGCTGAAGCTTTCTTT. The full variable domain, rest sourced from reference TRBV29-1 and TRBJ1-1, is SAVISQKPSRDICQRGTSLTIQCQVDSQVTMMFWYRQQPGQSLTLIATANQGSEATYESGFVIDKFPISRPNLTFSTLTVSNMSPEDSSIYLCSGDFRDRVDSAEAFFGQGTRLTVV.

This chain joins TRBV10-3 and TRBJ1-2; D is perhaps TRBD1 (6 bases). The CDR3 spans 13 residues. V was pared by 7 bases and J by 8 bases, with 17 bases between. Germline V gene sequence: CDR1 ENHRY, CDR2 SYGVKD. CDR3 in DNA: TGTGCCATCACAGGGGAGGATCTACGGGGCTACACCTTC. This encodes CAITGEDLRGYTF.

J is TRBJ2-3 and V is TRBV7-2, with TRBD2 as a possible D gene (5 bases). Germline CDR1 and CDR2: SGHTA and FQGNSA. Trimming removed 5 bases at V and 4 bases at J, with 16 bases between. The CDR3 is 15 amino acids. The chain's CDR3 is CASSRTRTYADTQYF. Written as DNA, the CDR3 is TGTGCCAGCAGCCGTACTAGGACGTACGCAGATACGCAGTATTTT.

The chain recombines TRBV9 with TRBJ2-2, with 9 bases fitting TRBD1. Germline values: CDR1 SGDLS, CDR2 YYNGEE. The V and J ends lost 5 bases and 7 bases, in that order; junction bases with no gene match: 6. The CDR3 loop spans 14 amino acids. CDR3 coding DNA: TGTGCCAGCAGAAGGACAGGGGTGAACGGGGAGCTGTTTTTT. It yields the protein CASRRTGVNGELFF.

The chain joins TRBV5-1 to TRBJ1-3; D gene uncertain. This CDR3 is built from 16 residues. CDR1 is SGHRS, CDR2 YFSETQ, per germline. Trimming left V 6 bases short and J 0 bases short, with 16 bases between. The DNA for the CDR3 is TGCGCCAGCACCCCCGGAGACTTCTACTCTGGAAACACCATATATTTT. Residues: CASTPGDFYSGNTIYF.